These 21 T cell receptor beta chains came from one sample sequenced in a study of cytomegalovirus exposure and HLA in healthy donors. Researchers ran the PCR with 60 Vbeta and 13 Jbeta primers. Libraries were prepared by immunoSEQ multiplex PCR; TCRdb keeps only in-frame clonotypes and omits some of them. The repertoire consists of fewer than 200,000 clones, with 80% to 85% occurring once and the leading ten covering about 1.7%. Sample: PBMCs. These receptors were collected from a young woman in good health and CMV-seronegative.

The rearrangement links TRBV15 to TRBJ1-4, with D perhaps matching TRBD1 (5 bases). In germline, CDR1 is LNHNV, CDR2 YYDKDF (reference sequence). The CDR3 runs to 15 residues. V lost 5 bases and J lost 4, with 14 bases in between. The CDR3 DNA reads as TGTGCCACCAGCCAGACAGCGTATTATAATGAAAAACTGTTTTTT. Amino acids: CATSQTAYYNEKLFF.

V and J are TRBV5-4 and TRBJ1-2, with TRBD1 matching 11 bases. Germline V gene lookup returns CDR1 SGHNT and CDR2 YYREEE (reference sequence). V shed 4 bases, J shed 0 bases, and the junction held 14 bases outside the gene matches. The CDR3 totals 19 residues. The CDR3 DNA follows: TGTGCCAGCAGCGCAGGGGGTGGACAGGGGGCCCGAGCTAACTATGGCTACACCTTC. Translation: CASSAGGGQGARANYGYTF.

V and J are TRBV28 and TRBJ2-7; 9 bases fit TRBD2. J lost 4 bases, V lost 5 bases, and 12 bases had no gene match. The germline V gene encodes CDR1 MDHEN and CDR2 SYDVKM. CDR3 length equals 16 residues. The CDR3 here is CASSPIVAGGLYEQYF. The CDR3 nucleotides read TGTGCCAGCAGTCCAATTGTGGCGGGAGGGCTTTACGAGCAGTACTTC.

This clone turned up a few times. The rearrangement uses TRBV4-1 and TRBJ2-7; tentative D call: TRBD2 (5 bases). V lost 2 bases to trimming and J lost 3 bases, with 11 bases between them. The V gene's germline CDR1 is MGHRA and CDR2 YSYEKL. The length of the CDR3 is 14 residues. In DNA form, the CDR3 reads TGCGCCAGCAGCCAAACACTAGGTTTCTACGAGCAGTACGTC. This codes for CASSQTLGFYEQYV.

The chain employs TRBV7-9 and TRBJ1-1; 8 bases are shared with TRBD1. CDR3 length equals 14 residues. The J segment lost 1 base and the V segment lost 3 bases, leaving 1 base of the junction unmatched. CDR1 is SEHNR, CDR2 FQNEAQ, per germline (reference sequence). CDR3 residues: CASSFGQGNTEAFF. The DNA for the CDR3 is TGTGCCAGCAGCTTCGGACAGGGGAACACTGAAGCTTTCTTT.

The CDR3 sequence is CASTAGWEQFF. DNA for the CDR3: TGTGCCAGCACTGCGGGCTGGGAGCAGTTCTTC. V usage is TRBV7-9 and J usage is TRBJ2-1; possible D gene TRBD2, 5 bases. The CDR3 runs 11 residues. Trimming cost V 7 bases and J 10 bases, with 11 bases left between them. CDR1 SEHNR and CDR2 FQNEAQ come from the germline V gene (reference sequence).

The chain combines TRBV5-6 with TRBJ2-7; maybe TRBD1 (5 bases). Germline CDR1 and CDR2: SGHDT and YYEEEE. Between the trimmed V and J ends, which lost 3 bases and 1 base, there was a span of 23 bases. CDR3 size: 18 residues. The CDR3 DNA reads TGTGCCAGCAGCTCCGTTTACGGAGACAGCCTCGAATCCTACGAGCAGTACTTC. Its translation is CASSSVYGDSLESYEQYF.

This clone came up a few times. The V and J genes are TRBV2 and TRBJ2-1; TRBD2 might be the D (5 bases). Germline CDR1 SNHLY, CDR2 FYNNEI. CDR3 size: 15 residues. Trimming left V 8 bases short and J 3 bases short, with 17 bases between. The CDR3 region is CASLSPTTNYNEQFF. CDR3 bases: TGTGCCAGCCTCTCCCCCACGACTAACTACAATGAGCAGTTCTTC.

The rearrangement joins TRBV19 to TRBJ1-1; 8 nucleotides agree with TRBD1. With 9 bases clipped from V and 3 bases from J, the junction kept 6 bases outside the gene matches. The CDR3 loop spans 13 amino acids. CDR1 is LNHDA, CDR2 SQIVND, per germline (reference sequence). CDR3 residues: CASQEDRDTEAFF. In nucleotides, the CDR3 is TGTGCCAGCCAGGAGGACAGGGACACTGAAGCTTTCTTT.

The J gene is TRBJ1-2, the V gene TRBV30; D possibly corresponds to TRBD1 (5 bases). CDR1 is GTSNPN and CDR2 is SVGIG in the germline V gene (reference sequence). The CDR3 runs 12 residues. V lost 8 bases, J lost 8 bases, and 18 bases lay in between. Here the CDR3 DNA reads TGTGCCCTTGACAGCCCTTCTTGGGGCTACACCTTC. The encoded protein is CALDSPSWGYTF.

This sequence joins TRBV30 and TRBJ2-3; possibly TRBD1 for D (5 bases). The CDR3 extends over 15 amino acids. The V and J ends lost 2 bases and 3 bases respectively, with 15 bases between them. Germline assignment: CDR1 GTSNPN and CDR2 SVGIG (reference sequence). CDR3 amino acids: CAWSFGRVDTDTQYF. The CDR3 DNA reads TGTGCCTGGAGTTTCGGCAGGGTGGATACAGATACGCAGTATTTT.

The CDR3 is CASSIDYESGYTF. In nucleotides, the CDR3 is TGTGCCAGTAGTATCGACTATGAATCCGGCTACACCTTC. The gene calls are TRBV19 and TRBJ1-2, with D uncertain. Trimming cost V 3 bases and J 8 bases, with 13 bases left between them. Germline V gene sequence: CDR1 LNHDA, CDR2 SQIVND (reference sequence). The CDR3 runs 13 residues.

This clone was picked up a small number of times. The V and J genes are TRBV6-5 and TRBJ1-1; D is perhaps TRBD1 (5 bases). The CDR3 length is 14 residues. Germline CDR1 MNHEY, CDR2 SVGAGI. With 0 bases removed from V and 3 bases from J, the gap between germline ends came to 8 bases. CDR3 nucleotides: TGTGCCAGCAGTTACTCCCAGGGCCACACTGAAGCTTTCTTT. Translating it yields CASSYSQGHTEAFF.

V and J are TRBV11-2 and TRBJ2-7, with 10 bases that match TRBD2. This CDR3 comprises 16 residues. Losses at the gene ends were 1 base for V and 0 bases for J; bases not matched to a gene: 3. CDR1 and CDR2 from the germline V gene are SGHAT and FQNNGV. The CDR3 here is CASSLAASGSSYEQYF. CDR3 coding DNA: TGTGCCAGCAGCTTAGCAGCTAGCGGGAGCTCCTACGAGCAGTACTTC.

The genes are TRBV6-5 and TRBJ1-5; 9 nucleotides align to TRBD1. V gave up 6 bases and J gave up 4 bases; unmatched junction bases: 1. This CDR3 spans 13 amino acids. From germline, CDR1 is MNHEY and CDR2 SVGAGI. CDR3 sequence: CASSGTGNQPQHF. The CDR3, as DNA: TGTGCCAGCAGCGGGACAGGGAATCAGCCCCAGCATTTT.

The V and J genes are TRBV9 and TRBJ2-3; 10 bases are a match to TRBD2. This CDR3 has 14 amino acids. The V segment lost 2 bases and the J segment 4 bases; nucleotides outside the gene matches: 1. CDR1 is SGDLS and CDR2 is YYNGEE in the germline V gene. The CDR3 nucleotides are TGTGCCAGCAGCGTCGGGACTAGCGCAGATACGCAGTATTTT. Translated, it gives CASSVGTSADTQYF.

This chain joins TRBV28 and TRBJ1-5; D is possibly TRBD1 (6 bases). CDR3 length equals 14 residues. V was cut by 5 bases and J by 6 bases, with 14 bases left in between. Per the germline V gene, CDR1 is MDHEN and CDR2 is SYDVKM. CDR3 DNA: TGTGCCAGCAGTACACAGGGTTTTGGTCAGCCCCAGCATTTT. The encoded protein is CASSTQGFGQPQHF.

This clone was recorded a few times. The chain couples TRBV6-1 to TRBJ1-2; TRBD1 aligns across 9 bases. V was clipped by 2 bases and J by 8 bases; unmatched bases: 9. CDR3 length equals 15 residues. Per the germline V gene, CDR1 is MNHNS and CDR2 is SASEGT. CDR3 sequence (DNA): TGTGCCAGCAGTGAAAAACCGGACAGGGGTCAGGGCTACACCTTC. As protein: CASSEKPDRGQGYTF.

V is TRBV27 and J is TRBJ2-1; 8 bases match TRBD2. V lost 2 bases and J lost 9; bases outside the gene matches: 9. The V gene's germline CDR1 is MNHEY and CDR2 SMNVEV (reference sequence). The length of the CDR3 is 15 residues. Here the CDR3 reads CASSLLPGLALEQFF. The CDR3, as DNA: TGTGCCAGCAGTTTACTCCCCGGACTAGCCCTTGAGCAGTTCTTC.

The CDR3 is CASRPGQGILNEQFF. CDR3 sequence (DNA): TGCGCCAGCAGACCCGGGCAGGGGATCCTCAATGAGCAGTTCTTC. The chain is built from TRBV4-3 and TRBJ2-1; possibly TRBD1 for D (6 bases). V gave up 6 bases and J gave up 6 bases, with 18 bases separating them. CDR1 and CDR2 (germline): LGHNA, YSLEER. CDR3 size: 15 residues.

In nucleotides, the CDR3 is TGTGCCAGCTCAGCGGGTCTTGGGGTTAGCAATCAGCCCCAGCATTTT. Protein: CASSAGLGVSNQPQHF. The chain joins TRBV18 to TRBJ1-5; D is uncertain. Germline V gives CDR1 KGHSH, CDR2 LQKENI. This CDR3 contains 16 residues. V dropped 5 bases and J dropped 0 bases, with 14 bases sitting between them.